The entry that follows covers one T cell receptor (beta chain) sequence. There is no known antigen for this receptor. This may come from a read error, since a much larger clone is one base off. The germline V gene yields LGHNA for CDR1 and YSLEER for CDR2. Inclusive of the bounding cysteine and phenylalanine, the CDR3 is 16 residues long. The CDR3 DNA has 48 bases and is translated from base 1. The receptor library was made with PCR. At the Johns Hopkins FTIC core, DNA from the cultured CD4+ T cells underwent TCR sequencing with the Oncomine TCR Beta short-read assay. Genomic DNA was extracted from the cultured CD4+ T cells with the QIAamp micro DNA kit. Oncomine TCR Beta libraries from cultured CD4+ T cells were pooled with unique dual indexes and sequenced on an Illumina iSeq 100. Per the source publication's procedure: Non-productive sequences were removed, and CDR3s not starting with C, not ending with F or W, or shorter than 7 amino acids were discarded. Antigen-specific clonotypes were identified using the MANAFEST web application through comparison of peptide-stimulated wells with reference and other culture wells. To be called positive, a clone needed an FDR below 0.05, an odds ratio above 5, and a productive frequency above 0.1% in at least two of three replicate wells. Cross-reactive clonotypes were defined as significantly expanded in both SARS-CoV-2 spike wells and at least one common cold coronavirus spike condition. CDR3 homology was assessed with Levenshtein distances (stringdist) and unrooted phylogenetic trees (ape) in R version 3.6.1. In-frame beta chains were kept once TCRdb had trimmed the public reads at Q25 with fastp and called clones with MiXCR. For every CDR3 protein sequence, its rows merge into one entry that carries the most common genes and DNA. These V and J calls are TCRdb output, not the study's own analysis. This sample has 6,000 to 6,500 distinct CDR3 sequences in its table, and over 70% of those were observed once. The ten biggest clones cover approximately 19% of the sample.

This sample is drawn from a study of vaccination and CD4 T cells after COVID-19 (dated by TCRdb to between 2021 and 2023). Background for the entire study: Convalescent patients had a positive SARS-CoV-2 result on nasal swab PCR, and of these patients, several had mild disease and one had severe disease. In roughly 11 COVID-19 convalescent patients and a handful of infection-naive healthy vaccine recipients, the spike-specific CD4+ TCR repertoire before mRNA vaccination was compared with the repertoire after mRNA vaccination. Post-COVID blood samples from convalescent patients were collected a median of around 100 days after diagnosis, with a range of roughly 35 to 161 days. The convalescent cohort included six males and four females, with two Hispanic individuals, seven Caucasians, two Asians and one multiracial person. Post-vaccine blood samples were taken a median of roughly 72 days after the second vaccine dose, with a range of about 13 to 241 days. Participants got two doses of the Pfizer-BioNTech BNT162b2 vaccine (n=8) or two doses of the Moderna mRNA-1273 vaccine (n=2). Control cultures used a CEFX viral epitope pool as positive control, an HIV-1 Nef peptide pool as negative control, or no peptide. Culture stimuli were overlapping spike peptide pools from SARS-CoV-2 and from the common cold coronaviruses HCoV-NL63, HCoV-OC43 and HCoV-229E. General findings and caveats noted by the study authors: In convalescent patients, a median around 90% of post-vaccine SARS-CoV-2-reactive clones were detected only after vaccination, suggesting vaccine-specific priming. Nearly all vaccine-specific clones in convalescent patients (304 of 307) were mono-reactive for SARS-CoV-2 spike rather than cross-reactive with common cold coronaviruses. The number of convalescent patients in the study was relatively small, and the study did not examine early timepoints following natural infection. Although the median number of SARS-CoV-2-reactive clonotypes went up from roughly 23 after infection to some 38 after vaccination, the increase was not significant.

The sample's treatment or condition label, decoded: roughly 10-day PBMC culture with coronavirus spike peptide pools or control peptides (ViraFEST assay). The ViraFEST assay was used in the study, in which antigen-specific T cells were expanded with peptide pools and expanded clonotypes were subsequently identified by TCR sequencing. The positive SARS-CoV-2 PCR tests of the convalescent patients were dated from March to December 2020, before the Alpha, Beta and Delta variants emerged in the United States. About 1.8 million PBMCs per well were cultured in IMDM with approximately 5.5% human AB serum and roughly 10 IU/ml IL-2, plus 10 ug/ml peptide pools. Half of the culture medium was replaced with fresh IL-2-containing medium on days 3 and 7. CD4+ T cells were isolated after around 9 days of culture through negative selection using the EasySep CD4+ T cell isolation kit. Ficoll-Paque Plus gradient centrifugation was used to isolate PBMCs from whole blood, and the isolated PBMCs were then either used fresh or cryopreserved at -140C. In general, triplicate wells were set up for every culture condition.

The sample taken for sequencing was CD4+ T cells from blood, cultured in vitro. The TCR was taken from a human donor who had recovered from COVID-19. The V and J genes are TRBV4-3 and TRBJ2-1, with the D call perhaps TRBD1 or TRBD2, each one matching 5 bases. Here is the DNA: TGCGCCAGCTGCCACCTCGGGGCGGCCGCTTACAATGAGCAGTTCTTC. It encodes CASCHLGAAAYNEQFF.